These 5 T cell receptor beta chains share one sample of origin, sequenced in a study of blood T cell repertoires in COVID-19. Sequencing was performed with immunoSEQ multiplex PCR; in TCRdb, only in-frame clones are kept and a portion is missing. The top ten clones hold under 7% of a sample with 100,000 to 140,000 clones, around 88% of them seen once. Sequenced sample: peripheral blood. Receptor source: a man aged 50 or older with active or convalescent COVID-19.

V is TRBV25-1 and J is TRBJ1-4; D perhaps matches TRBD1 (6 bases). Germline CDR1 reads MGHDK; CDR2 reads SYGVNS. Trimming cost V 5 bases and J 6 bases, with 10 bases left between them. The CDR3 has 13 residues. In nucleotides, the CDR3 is TGTGCCAGCAGTCCACAGGGCTATGAAAAACTGTTTTTT. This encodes CASSPQGYEKLFF.

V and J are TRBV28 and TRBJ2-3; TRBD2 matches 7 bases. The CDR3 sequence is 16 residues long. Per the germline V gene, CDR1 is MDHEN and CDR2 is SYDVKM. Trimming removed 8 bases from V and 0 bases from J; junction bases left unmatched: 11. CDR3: CASCPRGVFSTDTQYF. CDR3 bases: TGTGCCAGCTGCCCCCGGGGGGTATTTAGCACAGATACGCAGTATTTT. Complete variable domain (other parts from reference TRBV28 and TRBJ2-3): DVKVTQSSRYLVKRTGEKVFLECVQDMDHENMFWYRQDPGLGLRLIYFSYDVKMKEKGDIPEGYSVSREKKERFSLILESASTNQTSMYLCASCPRGVFSTDTQYFGPGTRLTVL.

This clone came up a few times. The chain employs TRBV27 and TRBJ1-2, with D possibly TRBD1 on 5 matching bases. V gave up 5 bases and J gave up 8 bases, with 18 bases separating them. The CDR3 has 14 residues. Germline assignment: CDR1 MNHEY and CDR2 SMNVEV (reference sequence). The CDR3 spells CASSPGRGVGGYTF. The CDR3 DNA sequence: TGTGCCAGCAGTCCCGGCCGGGGGGTGGGAGGCTACACCTTC.

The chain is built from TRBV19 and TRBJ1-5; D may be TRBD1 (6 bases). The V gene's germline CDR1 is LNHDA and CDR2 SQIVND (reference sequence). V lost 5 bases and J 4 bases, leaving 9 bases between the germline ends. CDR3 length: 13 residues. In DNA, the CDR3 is TGTGCCAGTAGTGGCAGGGGTAATCAGCCCCAGCATTTT. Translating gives CASSGRGNQPQHF.

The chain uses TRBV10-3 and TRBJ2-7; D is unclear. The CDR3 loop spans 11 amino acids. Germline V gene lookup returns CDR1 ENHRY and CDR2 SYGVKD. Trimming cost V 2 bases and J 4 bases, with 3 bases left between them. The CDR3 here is CAISEEYEQYF. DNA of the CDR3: TGTGCCATCAGTGAGGAGTACGAGCAGTACTTC.